This T cell receptor beta chain was obtained from a study of cytomegalovirus exposure and HLA in healthy donors. General study findings and limits: It was confirmed in vitro that a few of the CMV-associated chains were specific for CMV antigens.

PCR primers comprised 60 Vbeta and 13 Jbeta primers. Repertoires were generated with immunoSEQ multiplex PCR, while TCRdb's copy carries only in-frame clones and drops some. Among about 140,000 clones, roughly three quarters were seen once, and the ten largest hold over 2%. The CDR3 runs to 14 residues. J lost 10 bases, V lost 4 bases, and 5 bases had no gene match. The germline V gene encodes CDR1 SGHTA and CDR2 FQGNSA. About this clone itself: Its specificity is unknown.

The sequenced material came from PBMCs. The sequence was obtained from a man aged 30-40 years in good health and CMV-seronegative. The chain uses TRBV7-2 and TRBJ1-4; 11 bases line up with TRBD1. CDR3 loop: CASSSGQGAVKLFF. The CDR3 coding sequence is TGTGCCAGCAGCTCTGGACAGGGGGCAGTAAAACTGTTTTTT.